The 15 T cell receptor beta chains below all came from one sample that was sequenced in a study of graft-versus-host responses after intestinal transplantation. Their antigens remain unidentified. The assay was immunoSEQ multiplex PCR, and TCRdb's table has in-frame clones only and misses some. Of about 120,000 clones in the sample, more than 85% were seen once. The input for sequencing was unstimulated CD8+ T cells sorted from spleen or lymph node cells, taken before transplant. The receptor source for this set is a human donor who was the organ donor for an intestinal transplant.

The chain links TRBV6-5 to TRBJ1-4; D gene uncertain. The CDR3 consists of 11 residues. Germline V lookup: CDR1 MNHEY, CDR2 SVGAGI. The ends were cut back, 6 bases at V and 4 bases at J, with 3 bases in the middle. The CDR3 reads CASSLNEKLFF. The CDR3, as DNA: TGTGCCAGCAGCCTTAATGAAAAACTGTTTTTT.

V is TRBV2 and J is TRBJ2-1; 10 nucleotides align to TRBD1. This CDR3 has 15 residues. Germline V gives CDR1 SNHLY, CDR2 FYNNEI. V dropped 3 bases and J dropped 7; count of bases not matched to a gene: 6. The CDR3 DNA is TGTGCCAGCAGTGACAGGGGGACAGGGGAGAATGAGCAGTTCTTC. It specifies CASSDRGTGENEQFF. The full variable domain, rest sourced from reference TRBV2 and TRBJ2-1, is EPEVTQTPSHQVTQMGQEVILRCVPISNHLYFYWYRQILGQKVEFLVSFYNNEISEKSEIFDDQFSVERPDGSNFTLKIRSTKLEDSAMYFCASSDRGTGENEQFFGPGTRLTVL.

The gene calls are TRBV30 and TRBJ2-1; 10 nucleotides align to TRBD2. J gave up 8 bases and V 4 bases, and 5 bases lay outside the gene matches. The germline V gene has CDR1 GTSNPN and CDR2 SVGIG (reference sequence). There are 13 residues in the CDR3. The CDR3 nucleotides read TGTGCCTGGAACCTAGCGGGAGAGTATGAGCAGTTCTTC. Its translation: CAWNLAGEYEQFF.

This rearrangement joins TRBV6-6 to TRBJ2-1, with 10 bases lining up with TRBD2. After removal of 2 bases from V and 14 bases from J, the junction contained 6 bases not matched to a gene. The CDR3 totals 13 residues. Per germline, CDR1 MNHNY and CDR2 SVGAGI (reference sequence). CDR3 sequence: CASSYSLAGEEFF. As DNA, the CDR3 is TGTGCCAGCAGTTACAGCCTAGCGGGAGAGGAGTTCTTC.

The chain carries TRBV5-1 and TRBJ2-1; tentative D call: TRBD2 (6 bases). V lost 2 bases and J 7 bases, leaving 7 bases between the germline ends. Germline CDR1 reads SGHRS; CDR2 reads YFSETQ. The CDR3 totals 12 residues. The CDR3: CASSFGGNEQFF. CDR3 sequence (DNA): TGCGCCAGCAGCTTTGGGGGGAATGAGCAGTTCTTC.

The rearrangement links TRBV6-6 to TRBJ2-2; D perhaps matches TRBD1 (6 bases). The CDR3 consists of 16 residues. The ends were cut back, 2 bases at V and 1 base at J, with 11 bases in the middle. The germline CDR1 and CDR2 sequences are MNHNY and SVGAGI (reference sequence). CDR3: CASSYPGQQNTGELFF. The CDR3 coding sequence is TGTGCCAGCAGTTACCCGGGACAACAGAACACCGGGGAGCTGTTTTTT.

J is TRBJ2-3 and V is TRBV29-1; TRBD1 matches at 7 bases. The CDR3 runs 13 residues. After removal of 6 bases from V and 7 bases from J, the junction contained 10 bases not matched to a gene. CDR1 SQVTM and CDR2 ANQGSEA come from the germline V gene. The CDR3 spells CSVHRQGTNTQYF. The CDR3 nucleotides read TGCAGCGTGCATAGACAGGGTACCAATACGCAGTATTTT.

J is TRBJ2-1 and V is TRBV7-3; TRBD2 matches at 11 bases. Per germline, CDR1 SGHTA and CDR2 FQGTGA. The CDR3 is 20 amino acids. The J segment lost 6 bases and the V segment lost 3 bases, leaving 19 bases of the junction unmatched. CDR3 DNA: TGTGCCAGCAGCTTTCGGTTTGGGGTAATAGCGGGAGGGCCTGGCAATGAGCAGTTCTTC. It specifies CASSFRFGVIAGGPGNEQFF.

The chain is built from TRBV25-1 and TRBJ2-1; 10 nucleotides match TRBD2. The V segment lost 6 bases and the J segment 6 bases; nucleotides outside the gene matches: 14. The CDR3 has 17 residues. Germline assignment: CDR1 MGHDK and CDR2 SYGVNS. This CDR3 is CASSPLWLAGEPNEQFF. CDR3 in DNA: TGTGCCAGCAGCCCTCTGTGGCTAGCGGGAGAACCCAATGAGCAGTTCTTC.

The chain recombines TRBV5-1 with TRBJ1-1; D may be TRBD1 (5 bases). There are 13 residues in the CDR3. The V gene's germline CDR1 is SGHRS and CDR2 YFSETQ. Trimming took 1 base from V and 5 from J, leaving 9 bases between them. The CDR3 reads CASSLYGGTEAFF. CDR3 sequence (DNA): TGCGCCAGCAGCTTGTACGGGGGAACTGAAGCTTTCTTT.

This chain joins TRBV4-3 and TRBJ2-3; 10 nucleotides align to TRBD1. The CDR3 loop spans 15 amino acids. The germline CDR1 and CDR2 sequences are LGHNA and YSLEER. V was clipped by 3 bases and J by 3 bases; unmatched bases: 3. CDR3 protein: CASSQDRGWTDTQYF. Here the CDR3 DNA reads TGCGCCAGCAGCCAGGACAGGGGGTGGACAGATACGCAGTATTTT.

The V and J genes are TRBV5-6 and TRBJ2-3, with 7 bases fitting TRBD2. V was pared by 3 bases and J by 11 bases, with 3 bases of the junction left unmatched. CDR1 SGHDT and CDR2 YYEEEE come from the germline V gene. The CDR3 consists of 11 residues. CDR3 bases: TGTGCCAGCAGCTCCGGACTAGAGCAGTATTTT. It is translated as CASSSGLEQYF.

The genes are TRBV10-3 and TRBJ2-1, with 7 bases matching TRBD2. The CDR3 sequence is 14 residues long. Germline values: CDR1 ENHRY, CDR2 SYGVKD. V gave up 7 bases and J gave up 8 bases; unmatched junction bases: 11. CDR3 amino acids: CAITPGGELDEQFF. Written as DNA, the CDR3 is TGTGCCATCACCCCGGGGGGAGAGTTAGATGAGCAGTTCTTC.

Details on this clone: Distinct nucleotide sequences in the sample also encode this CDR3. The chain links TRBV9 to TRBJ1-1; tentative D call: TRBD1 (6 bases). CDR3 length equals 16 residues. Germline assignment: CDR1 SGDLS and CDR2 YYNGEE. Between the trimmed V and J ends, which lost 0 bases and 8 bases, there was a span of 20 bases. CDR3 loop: CASSVDGGGGGTEAFF. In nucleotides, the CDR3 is TGTGCCAGCAGCGTAGATGGAGGGGGTGGCGGCACCGAAGCTTTCTTT.

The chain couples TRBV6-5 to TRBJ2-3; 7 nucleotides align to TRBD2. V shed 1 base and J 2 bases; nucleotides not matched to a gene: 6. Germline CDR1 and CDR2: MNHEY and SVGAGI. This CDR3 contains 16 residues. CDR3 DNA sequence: TGTGCCAGCAGTTACTACGGGGGAGGGGTCACAGATACGCAGTATTTT. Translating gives CASSYYGGGVTDTQYF.